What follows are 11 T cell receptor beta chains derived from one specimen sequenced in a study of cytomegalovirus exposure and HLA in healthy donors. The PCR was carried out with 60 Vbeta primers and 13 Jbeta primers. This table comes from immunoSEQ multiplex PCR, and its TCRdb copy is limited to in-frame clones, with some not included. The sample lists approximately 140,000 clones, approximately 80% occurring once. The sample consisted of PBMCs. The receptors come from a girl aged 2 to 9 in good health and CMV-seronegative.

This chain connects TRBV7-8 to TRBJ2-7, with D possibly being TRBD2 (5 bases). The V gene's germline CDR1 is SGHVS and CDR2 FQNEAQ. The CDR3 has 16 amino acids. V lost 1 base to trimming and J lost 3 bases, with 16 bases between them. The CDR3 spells CASSLDSGEASYEQYF. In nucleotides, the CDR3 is TGTGCCAGCAGCTTAGATTCCGGGGAAGCCAGCTACGAGCAGTACTTC. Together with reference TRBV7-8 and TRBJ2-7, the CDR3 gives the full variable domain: GAGVSQSPRYKVAKRGQDVALRCDPISGHVSLFWYQQALGQGPEFLTYFQNEAQLDKSGLPSDRFFAERPEGSVSTLKIQRTQQEDSAVYLCASSLDSGEASYEQYFGPGTRLTVT.

This chain's CDR3 is CASSFSRTDTQYF. The CDR3 coding sequence is TGTGCCAGCAGTTTCTCCCGCACAGATACGCAGTATTTT. The rearrangement uses TRBV27 and TRBJ2-3, with unresolved D. Germline V gene data show CDR1 as MNHEY and CDR2 as SMNVEV (reference sequence). This CDR3 spans 13 amino acids. Trimming took off 3 bases at V and 1 base at J, with 5 bases between the two ends.

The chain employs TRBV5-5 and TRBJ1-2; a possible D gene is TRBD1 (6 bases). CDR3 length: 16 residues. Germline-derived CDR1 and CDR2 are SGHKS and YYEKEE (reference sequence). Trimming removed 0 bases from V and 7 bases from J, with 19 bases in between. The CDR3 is CASSLDLYRASFGYTF. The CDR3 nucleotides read TGTGCCAGCAGCTTGGATTTATACAGGGCGAGTTTTGGCTACACCTTC.

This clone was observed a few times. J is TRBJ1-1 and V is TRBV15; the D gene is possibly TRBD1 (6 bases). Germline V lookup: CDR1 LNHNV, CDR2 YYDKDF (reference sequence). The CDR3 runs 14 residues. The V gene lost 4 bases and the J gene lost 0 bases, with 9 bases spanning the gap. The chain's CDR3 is CATSKGQLNTEAFF. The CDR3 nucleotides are TGTGCCACCAGCAAAGGACAGTTGAACACTGAAGCTTTCTTT.

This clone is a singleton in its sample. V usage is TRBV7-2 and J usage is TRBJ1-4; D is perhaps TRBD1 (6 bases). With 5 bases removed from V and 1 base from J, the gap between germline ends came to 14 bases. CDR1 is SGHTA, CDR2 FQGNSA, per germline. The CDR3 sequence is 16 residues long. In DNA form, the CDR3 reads TGTGCCAGCAGCCGCGGACAGCAGCTAACTAATGAAAAACTGTTTTTT. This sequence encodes CASSRGQQLTNEKLFF.

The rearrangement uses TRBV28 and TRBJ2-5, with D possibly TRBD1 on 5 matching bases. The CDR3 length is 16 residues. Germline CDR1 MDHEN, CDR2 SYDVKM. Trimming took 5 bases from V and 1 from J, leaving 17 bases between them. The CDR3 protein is CASSPLGVSPQETQYF. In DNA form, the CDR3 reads TGTGCCAGCAGTCCCTTAGGGGTATCCCCCCAAGAGACCCAGTACTTC.

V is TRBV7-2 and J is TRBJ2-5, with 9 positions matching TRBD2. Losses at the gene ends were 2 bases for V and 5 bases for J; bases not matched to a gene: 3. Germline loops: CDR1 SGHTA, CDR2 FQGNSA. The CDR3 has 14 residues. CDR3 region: CASSLNAGGETQYF. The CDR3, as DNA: TGTGCCAGCAGCTTAAATGCGGGAGGGGAGACCCAGTACTTC. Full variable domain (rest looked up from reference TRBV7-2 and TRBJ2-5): GAGVSQSPSNKVTEKGKDVELRCDPISGHTALYWYRQSLGQGLEFLIYFQGNSAPDKSGLPSDRFSAERTGGSVSTLTIQRTQQEDSAVYLCASSLNAGGETQYFGPGTRLLVL.

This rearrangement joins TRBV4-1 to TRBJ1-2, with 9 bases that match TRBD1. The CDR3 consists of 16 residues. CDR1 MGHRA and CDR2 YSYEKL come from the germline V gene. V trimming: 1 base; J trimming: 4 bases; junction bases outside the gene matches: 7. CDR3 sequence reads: CASSQGHRGPLYGYTF. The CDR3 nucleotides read TGCGCCAGCAGCCAAGGTCACAGGGGGCCCCTCTATGGCTACACCTTC.

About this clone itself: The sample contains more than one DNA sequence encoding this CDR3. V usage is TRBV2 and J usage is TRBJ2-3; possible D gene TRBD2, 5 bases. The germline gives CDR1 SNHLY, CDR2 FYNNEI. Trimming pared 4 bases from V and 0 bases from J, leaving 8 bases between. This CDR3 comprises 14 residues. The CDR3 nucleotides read TGTGCCAGCAGTGTCGGCGGGAGCACAGATACGCAGTATTTT. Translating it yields CASSVGGSTDTQYF.

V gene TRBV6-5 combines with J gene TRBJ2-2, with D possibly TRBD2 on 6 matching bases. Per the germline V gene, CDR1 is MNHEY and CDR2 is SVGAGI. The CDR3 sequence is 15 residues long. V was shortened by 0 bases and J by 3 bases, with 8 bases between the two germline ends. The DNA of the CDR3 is TGTGCCAGCAGTTACTCGGCGGGGTACACCGGGGAGCTGTTTTTT. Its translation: CASSYSAGYTGELFF.

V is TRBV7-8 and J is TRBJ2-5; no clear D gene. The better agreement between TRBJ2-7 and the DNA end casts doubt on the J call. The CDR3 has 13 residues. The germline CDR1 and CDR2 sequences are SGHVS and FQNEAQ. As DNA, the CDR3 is TGTGCCAGCAGCTTTACGAGACTCTACGAGCAGTACTTC. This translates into CASSFTRLYEQYF.